The 27 T cell receptor beta chains below come from one sample, sequenced in a study of neoadjuvant nivolumab and ipilimumab in lung cancer. Clones were sequenced by immunoSEQ multiplex PCR, and TCRdb holds only the in-frame ones, with some missing. Of a few thousand clones listed, roughly 91% are singletons. The sample here was blood, taken after neoadjuvant nivolumab, alone or with ipilimumab, at or shortly before surgery. Source of these receptors: an adult with non-small cell lung cancer. Some clones in this sample may be carry-over from other donors' samples.

This rearrangement joins TRBV9 to TRBJ1-1; 8 bases are a match to TRBD1. CDR3 length: 16 residues. V was clipped by 4 bases and J by 0 bases; unmatched bases: 8. Germline assignment: CDR1 SGDLS and CDR2 YYNGEE. Here the CDR3 DNA reads TGTGCCAGCAGCCCCTGGACAGGGCCCGTGAACACTGAAGCTTTCTTT. This gives the protein CASSPWTGPVNTEAFF.

The chain is built from TRBV6-1 and TRBJ1-5; D is uncertain. CDR1 and CDR2 (germline): MNHNS, SASEGT. V lost 0 bases and J 7 bases, leaving 7 bases between the germline ends. This CDR3 spans 13 amino acids. In nucleotides, the CDR3 is TGTGCCAGCAGTGAAGCTGTGGGACAGCCCCAGCATTTT. Protein sequence: CASSEAVGQPQHF.

This clone was found once. V and J are TRBV11-2 and TRBJ2-5; 7 positions agree with TRBD2. This CDR3 has 14 amino acids. V was pared by 1 base and J by 9 bases, with 8 bases of the junction left unmatched. Looked up from germline, CDR1 is SGHAT and CDR2 is FQNNGV. The CDR3 region is CASSLVSSGGAQYF. CDR3 in DNA: TGTGCCAGCAGCTTAGTTTCTAGCGGTGGGGCCCAGTACTTC.

The chain employs TRBV4-1 and TRBJ1-4; 8 bases are shared with TRBD1. Germline V gene data show CDR1 as MGHRA and CDR2 as YSYEKL. The V and J ends lost 2 bases and 7 bases, in that order; junction bases with no gene match: 6. The CDR3 length is 15 residues. In DNA form, the CDR3 reads TGCGCCAGCAGCCAATTGACGCAGGGGGCTGAAAAACTGTTTTTT. The encoded protein is CASSQLTQGAEKLFF.

The chain recombines TRBV19 with TRBJ2-2; D gene ambiguous. The CDR3 totals 14 residues. The V and J ends lost 6 bases and 0 bases respectively, with 8 bases between them. Germline CDR1 and CDR2: LNHDA and SQIVND (reference sequence). The CDR3, as DNA: TGTGCCAGTAGCACCCACACGAACACCGGGGAGCTGTTTTTT. Its translation: CASSTHTNTGELFF.

This sequence joins TRBV19 and TRBJ2-1, with 12 bases fitting TRBD2. Per germline, CDR1 LNHDA and CDR2 SQIVND (reference sequence). The trim removed 8 bases at V and 3 bases at J, leaving 8 bases unmatched. The CDR3 has 16 residues. In DNA form, the CDR3 reads TGTGCCAGTTCAATCAAGGGACTAGCGGGCTACAATGAGCAGTTCTTC. Its protein is CASSIKGLAGYNEQFF.

The J gene is TRBJ1-4, the V gene TRBV4-1; D gene ambiguous. This CDR3 comprises 15 residues. CDR1 and CDR2 (germline): MGHRA, YSYEKL. With 2 bases removed from V and 8 bases from J, the gap between germline ends came to 15 bases. In nucleotides, the CDR3 is TGCGCCAGCAGCCAATTCCAAATTGGAGGAGAAAAACTGTTTTTT. Translation: CASSQFQIGGEKLFF.

The chain uses TRBV19 and TRBJ2-3; D ambiguous. CDR1 is LNHDA, CDR2 SQIVND, per germline (reference sequence). The CDR3 length is 14 residues. Deletions cut 6 bases from V and 0 bases from J, with 10 bases between. The CDR3 DNA reads as TGTGCCAGTAGATCACAGTCAAGCACAGATACGCAGTATTTT. Its protein is CASRSQSSTDTQYF.

The V and J genes are TRBV19 and TRBJ1-5, with D maybe TRBD1 (5 bases). There are 15 residues in the CDR3. Germline assignment: CDR1 LNHDA and CDR2 SQIVND (reference sequence). Between the trimmed V and J ends, which lost 4 bases and 3 bases, there was a span of 13 bases. Written as DNA, the CDR3 is TGTGCCAGTAGTAACCAAGGGGTGGCCAATCAGCCCCAGCATTTT. Translating gives CASSNQGVANQPQHF.

The rearrangement joins TRBV6-1 to TRBJ1-5, with D maybe TRBD1 (6 bases). With 0 bases removed from V and 5 bases from J, the gap between germline ends came to 11 bases. The CDR3 totals 15 residues. The germline V gene has CDR1 MNHNS and CDR2 SASEGT. The CDR3 DNA sequence: TGTGCCAGCAGTGAAGCGGGGGGCCAATATCAGCCCCAGCATTTT. Amino acid sequence: CASSEAGGQYQPQHF.

The rearrangement uses TRBV5-1 and TRBJ1-4; the D is unclear. CDR1 is SGHRS, CDR2 YFSETQ, per germline. The CDR3 spans 13 residues. Trimming left V 3 bases short and J 3 bases short, with 6 bases between. In DNA form, the CDR3 reads TGCGCCAGCAGCTGGGATTCTAATGAAAAACTGTTTTTT. Amino acids: CASSWDSNEKLFF.

This chain links TRBV5-6 with TRBJ2-1; TRBD2 matches 8 bases. J was trimmed by 7 bases and V by 1 base; bases with no gene match: 7. This CDR3 region has 15 residues. Germline CDR1 SGHDT, CDR2 YYEEEE. The DNA for the CDR3 is TGTGCCAGCAGCTTGTCCCTAGCGGGTTTAAATGAGCAGTTCTTC. Its translation is CASSLSLAGLNEQFF.

The chain has TRBV11-1 and TRBJ2-1; 12 bases match TRBD2. CDR1 SGHAT and CDR2 FQDESV come from the germline V gene (reference sequence). The CDR3 extends over 16 amino acids. V lost 2 bases and J lost 7; bases outside the gene matches: 6. The CDR3 is CASSLRLAGVRNEQFF. The CDR3 nucleotides read TGTGCCAGCAGCTTAAGACTAGCGGGAGTCAGGAATGAGCAGTTCTTC.

The rearrangement joins TRBV9 to TRBJ2-5; maybe TRBD1 (5 bases). The CDR3 is made up of 15 amino acids. Germline V gene sequence: CDR1 SGDLS, CDR2 YYNGEE. Trimming cost V 4 bases and J 0 bases, with 13 bases left between them. The CDR3 spells CASSPHGRDQETQYF. CDR3 in DNA: TGTGCCAGCAGCCCTCATGGCAGGGACCAAGAGACCCAGTACTTC.

V usage is TRBV19 and J usage is TRBJ1-2; D gene unclear. Trimming left V 7 bases short and J 2 bases short, with 11 bases between. The CDR3 runs 13 residues. Germline values: CDR1 LNHDA, CDR2 SQIVND (reference sequence). The CDR3 is CASKPGPNYGYTF. The CDR3 DNA is TGTGCCAGTAAACCCGGGCCGAACTATGGCTACACCTTC.

This sequence joins TRBV4-1 and TRBJ2-7; 10 bases match TRBD2. The CDR3 runs to 16 residues. Trimming cost V 2 bases and J 4 bases; bases outside gene matches: 8. Germline V lookup: CDR1 MGHRA, CDR2 YSYEKL. The CDR3 reads CASSQTRTSGGYEQYF. The CDR3 DNA reads TGCGCCAGCAGCCAAACACGGACTAGCGGTGGTTACGAGCAGTACTTC.

The chain links TRBV5-1 to TRBJ1-1, with TRBD1 identical over 7 bases. CDR3 length: 14 amino acids. Trimming cost V 4 bases and J 6 bases; bases outside gene matches: 9. The germline V gene encodes CDR1 SGHRS and CDR2 YFSETQ. The CDR3 coding sequence is TGCGCCAGCAGCCGGGAACAGGGGAGCTCTGAAGCTTTCTTT. Translating it yields CASSREQGSSEAFF.

This chain uses TRBV7-3 with TRBJ1-2, with 10 bases identical to TRBD1. This CDR3 spans 14 amino acids. Germline V gene data show CDR1 as SGHTA and CDR2 as FQGTGA. V lost 5 bases, J lost 6 bases, and 6 bases stayed unmatched. CDR3 amino acids: CASSLRQGANGYTF. DNA of the CDR3: TGTGCCAGCAGCCTAAGACAGGGGGCGAATGGCTACACCTTC.

This rearrangement joins TRBV7-8 to TRBJ2-7, with D maybe TRBD1 (5 bases). Deletions cut 4 bases from V and 4 bases from J, with 14 bases between. The CDR3 is made up of 14 amino acids. Germline V gene lookup returns CDR1 SGHVS and CDR2 FQNEAQ. CDR3 sequence: CASSSRQGRYEQYF. CDR3 nucleotide sequence: TGTGCCAGCAGCTCCCGGCAGGGTCGGTACGAGCAGTACTTC.

V is TRBV7-8 and J is TRBJ2-7; 7 bases map to TRBD2. The CDR3 extends over 14 amino acids. Germline assignment: CDR1 SGHVS and CDR2 FQNEAQ. The V segment lost 5 bases and the J segment 2 bases; nucleotides outside the gene matches: 6. The CDR3 DNA reads TGTGCCAGCAGCCCGGGACTATTCCCCTACGAGCAGTACTTC. Its protein is CASSPGLFPYEQYF.

V usage is TRBV7-2 and J usage is TRBJ2-5; 7 positions match TRBD2. Germline trimming cut 2 bases from V and 3 bases from J; bases unmatched to any gene: 3. Germline V CDR1 and CDR2: SGHTA, FQGNSA. The CDR3 covers 14 residues. The CDR3, as DNA: TGTGCCAGCAGCTTATGGCGGGGGAAAGAGACCCAGTACTTC. Protein sequence: CASSLWRGKETQYF. Supplemented by reference TRBV7-2 and TRBJ2-5, the full variable domain reads GAGVSQSPSNKVTEKGKDVELRCDPISGHTALYWYRQSLGQGLEFLIYFQGNSAPDKSGLPSDRFSAERTGGSVSTLTIQRTQQEDSAVYLCASSLWRGKETQYFGPGTRLLVL.

V and J are TRBV15 and TRBJ2-3, with 9 bases aligning to TRBD2. The CDR3 consists of 15 residues. Per germline, CDR1 LNHNV and CDR2 YYDKDF (reference sequence). V was pared by 1 base and J by 6 bases, with 5 bases of the junction left unmatched. The CDR3 DNA is TGTGCCACCAGCAGAGTAGCGGGAGCGGCCGATACGCAGTATTTT. Encoded protein: CATSRVAGAADTQYF.

CDR3 amino acids: CASRRTSGSFNEQFF. The CDR3 nucleotides read TGTGCCAGTAGAAGGACTAGCGGGAGCTTCAATGAGCAGTTCTTC. V gene TRBV19 combines with J gene TRBJ2-1, with 13 bases fitting TRBD2. The ends lost 6 bases at V and 6 bases at J; junction bases unmatched: 5. CDR3 length equals 15 residues. Germline-derived CDR1 and CDR2 are LNHDA and SQIVND (reference sequence).

The gene calls are TRBV18 and TRBJ2-3, with D perhaps assigned TRBD1 or TRBD2 (6 bases each). From germline, CDR1 is KGHSH and CDR2 LQKENI. This CDR3 contains 15 residues. With 3 bases removed from V and 4 bases from J, the gap between germline ends came to 14 bases. In DNA form, the CDR3 reads TGTGCCAGCTCACCGGGACCGGGGGCCTCAGATACGCAGTATTTT. It encodes CASSPGPGASDTQYF.

A note on this clone: Different DNA sequences within this sample yield the same CDR3. The chain links TRBV19 to TRBJ2-1, with 12 positions matching TRBD2. CDR1 and CDR2 (germline): LNHDA, SQIVND (reference sequence). V shed 3 bases, J shed 3 bases, and the junction held 0 bases outside the gene matches. This CDR3 has 15 residues. Here the CDR3 reads CASSMTSGSYNEQFF. The CDR3, as DNA: TGTGCCAGTAGTATGACTAGCGGGAGCTACAATGAGCAGTTCTTC.

The genes are TRBV7-2 and TRBJ2-2; the D gene is possibly TRBD2 (5 bases). Trimming took 5 bases from V and 0 from J, leaving 10 bases between them. The germline CDR1 and CDR2 sequences are SGHTA and FQGNSA. The CDR3 has 15 amino acids. CDR3 in amino acids: CASSPDYTNTGELFF. The CDR3 region has the DNA TGTGCCAGCAGCCCCGACTACACGAACACCGGGGAGCTGTTTTTT.

The chain uses TRBV7-2 and TRBJ2-7; 10 nucleotides match TRBD2. Losses at the gene ends were 6 bases for V and 0 bases for J; bases not matched to a gene: 8. CDR1 is SGHTA and CDR2 is FQGNSA in the germline V gene. The CDR3 covers 16 residues. The CDR3 DNA follows: TGTGCCAGCAGTAATAGCGGGAGGACAGTCTCCTACGAGCAGTACTTC. It codes for CASSNSGRTVSYEQYF.